What follows are 10 T cell receptor beta chains derived from one specimen sequenced in a study of control samples from healthy donors and cancer patients. TCRdb keeps only in-frame clones here, not all; method: immunoSEQ multiplex PCR. The sample contains 150,000 to 160,000 clones, 93% of which appear only once. Sequenced material: blood. These receptors all come from a man aged 50 to 60 in good health.

V is TRBV5-4 and J is TRBJ2-3, with D perhaps TRBD1 (7 bases). The CDR3 covers 13 residues. V lost 5 bases and J lost 3, with 10 bases in between. CDR1 SGHNT and CDR2 YYREEE come from the germline V gene (reference sequence). The CDR3 here is CASRTGTTDTQYF. The CDR3 DNA is TGTGCCAGCAGGACAGGGACTACAGATACGCAGTATTTT.

This sequence joins TRBV7-9 and TRBJ2-5, with a tentative D call TRBD1 (5 bases). The ends were cut back, 5 bases at V and 1 base at J, with 11 bases in the middle. Germline V gene lookup returns CDR1 SEHNR and CDR2 FQNEAQ (reference sequence). This CDR3 is built from 14 residues. CDR3 DNA: TGTGCCAGCAGCCCCTGGACAATCCAAGAGACCCAGTACTTC. The encoded protein is CASSPWTIQETQYF. Combining the CDR3 with reference TRBV7-9 and TRBJ2-5 gives the whole variable domain DTGVSQNPRHKITKRGQNVTFRCDPISEHNRLYWYRQTLGQGPEFLTYFQNEAQLEKSRLLSDRFSAERPKGSFSTLEIQRTEQGDSAMYLCASSPWTIQETQYFGPGTRLLVL.

This chain connects TRBV5-1 to TRBJ2-1, with TRBD2 matching over 11 bases. The V and J ends lost 4 bases and 0 bases, in that order; junction bases with no gene match: 9. The germline gives CDR1 SGHRS, CDR2 YFSETQ. The CDR3 is made up of 18 amino acids. The DNA for the CDR3 is TGCGCCAGCAGCCCGACTAGCGGGGTGGGGTTCTCCTACAATGAGCAGTTCTTC. Translated: CASSPTSGVGFSYNEQFF.

V usage is TRBV7-9 and J usage is TRBJ2-7; D gene uncertain. This CDR3 region has 11 residues. The V end was cut by 5 bases, the J end by 2 bases, with 4 bases between. The germline V gene encodes CDR1 SEHNR and CDR2 FQNEAQ (reference sequence). Written as DNA, the CDR3 is TGTGCCAGCAGCGTAACCTACGAGCAGTACTTC. Protein: CASSVTYEQYF.

The CDR3 coding sequence is TGTGCCAGCTCAGGACTAGCTCTCTCCGAGCAGTACTTC. Protein product: CASSGLALSEQYF. This chain joins TRBV18 and TRBJ2-7; TRBD2 agrees at 8 bases. Germline-derived CDR1 and CDR2 are KGHSH and LQKENI. J lost 6 bases, V lost 5 bases, and 6 bases had no gene match. The CDR3 sequence is 13 residues long.

In its sample, this clone was seen once. The chain combines TRBV5-4 with TRBJ2-5, with D uncertain. The CDR3 consists of 12 residues. Trimming left V 2 bases short and J 1 base short, with 3 bases between. CDR1 is SGHNT and CDR2 is YYREEE in the germline V gene (reference sequence). CDR3 nucleotides: TGTGCCAGCAGCTTTGCCCAAGAGACCCAGTACTTC. Protein: CASSFAQETQYF. The full variable domain, its missing parts supplied by reference TRBV5-4 and TRBJ2-5, is ETGVTQSPTHLIKTRGQQVTLRCSSQSGHNTVSWYQQALGQGPQFIFQYYREEENGRGNFPPRFSGLQFPNYSSELNVNALELDDSALYLCASSFAQETQYFGPGTRLLVL.

The chain links TRBV5-1 to TRBJ1-1; weak D call: TRBD1 (6 bases). CDR1 is SGHRS, CDR2 YFSETQ, per germline. The CDR3 totals 16 residues. Trimming took 0 bases from V and 2 from J, leaving 14 bases between them. In DNA form, the CDR3 reads TGCGCCAGCAGCTTGGGACAGGTCGCGATAAACACTGAAGCTTTCTTT. Its protein product is CASSLGQVAINTEAFF.

This clone was seen a few times. The chain recombines TRBV4-2 with TRBJ1-3; no definite D call. Deletions cut 2 bases from V and 0 bases from J, with 17 bases between. CDR1 is LGHNA and CDR2 is YNFKEQ in the germline V gene. The CDR3 runs to 18 residues. Written as DNA, the CDR3 is TGTGCCAGCAGCCAATTAGAAGGTCTCGGCAGCTCTGGAAACACCATATATTTT. It translates to CASSQLEGLGSSGNTIYF.

V is TRBV5-1 and J is TRBJ2-7; the D call may be TRBD1 or TRBD2 (6 bases each). This CDR3 contains 17 residues. Germline-derived CDR1 and CDR2 are SGHRS and YFSETQ. V lost 3 bases, J lost 0 bases, and 19 bases lay in between. For the CDR3, the DNA is TGCGCCAGCAGCTCCTTTCCCGCGGGACAAAGCTCCTACGAGCAGTACTTC. It yields the protein CASSSFPAGQSSYEQYF.

The V and J genes are TRBV7-9 and TRBJ2-3; 9 bases line up with TRBD2. Germline V gene data show CDR1 as SEHNR and CDR2 as FQNEAQ (reference sequence). The CDR3 length is 18 residues. V lost 5 bases, J lost 2 bases, and 14 bases stayed unmatched. CDR3 sequence: CASSTLAGESRNTDTQYF. The CDR3 bases are TGTGCCAGCAGCACCTTAGCGGGAGAATCCCGGAACACAGATACGCAGTATTTT.